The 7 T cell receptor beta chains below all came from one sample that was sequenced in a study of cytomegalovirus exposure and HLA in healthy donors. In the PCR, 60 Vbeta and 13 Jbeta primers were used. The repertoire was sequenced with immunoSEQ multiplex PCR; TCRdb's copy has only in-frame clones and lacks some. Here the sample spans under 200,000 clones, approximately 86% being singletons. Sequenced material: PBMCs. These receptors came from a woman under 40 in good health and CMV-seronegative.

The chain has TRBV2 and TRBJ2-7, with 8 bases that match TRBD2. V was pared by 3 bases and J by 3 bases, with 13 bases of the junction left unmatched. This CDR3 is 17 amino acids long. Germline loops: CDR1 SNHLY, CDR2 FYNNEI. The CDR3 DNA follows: TGTGCCAGCAGTGATTTGGGACTAGGGCCCAAAGGCTACGAGCAGTACTTC. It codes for CASSDLGLGPKGYEQYF.

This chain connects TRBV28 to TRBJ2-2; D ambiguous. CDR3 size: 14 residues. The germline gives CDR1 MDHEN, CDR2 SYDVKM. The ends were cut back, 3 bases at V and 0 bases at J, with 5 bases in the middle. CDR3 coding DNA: TGTGCCAGCAGTTTCGTCCCGAACACCGGGGAGCTGTTTTTT. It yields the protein CASSFVPNTGELFF.

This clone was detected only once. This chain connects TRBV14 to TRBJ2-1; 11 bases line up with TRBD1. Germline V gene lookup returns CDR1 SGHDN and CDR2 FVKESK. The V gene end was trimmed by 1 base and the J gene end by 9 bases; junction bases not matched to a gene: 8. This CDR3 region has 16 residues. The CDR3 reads CASSQGGDRGIGEQFF. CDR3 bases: TGTGCCAGCAGCCAAGGGGGGGACAGGGGGATCGGTGAGCAGTTCTTC.

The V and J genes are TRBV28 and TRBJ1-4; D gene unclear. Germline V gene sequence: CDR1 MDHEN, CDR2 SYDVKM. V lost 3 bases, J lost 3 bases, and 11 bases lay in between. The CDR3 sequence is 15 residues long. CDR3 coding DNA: TGTGCCAGCAGTTTCTCCCACACGCCTAATGAAAAACTGTTTTTT. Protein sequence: CASSFSHTPNEKLFF.

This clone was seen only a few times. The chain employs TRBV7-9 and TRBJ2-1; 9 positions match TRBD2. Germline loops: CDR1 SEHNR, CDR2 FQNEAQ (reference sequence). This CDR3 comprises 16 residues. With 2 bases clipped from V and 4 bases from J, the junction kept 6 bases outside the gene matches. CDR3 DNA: TGTGCCAGCAGCTTATTTCTAGCGGGGACGTACAATGAGCAGTTCTTC. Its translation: CASSLFLAGTYNEQFF.

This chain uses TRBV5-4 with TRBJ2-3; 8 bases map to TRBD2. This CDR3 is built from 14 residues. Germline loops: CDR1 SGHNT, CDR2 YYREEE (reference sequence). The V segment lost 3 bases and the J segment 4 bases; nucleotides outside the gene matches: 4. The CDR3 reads CASSSGLVSDTQYF. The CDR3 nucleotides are TGTGCCAGCAGCTCGGGACTAGTATCAGATACGCAGTATTTT. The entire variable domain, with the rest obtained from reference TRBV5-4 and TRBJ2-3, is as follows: ETGVTQSPTHLIKTRGQQVTLRCSSQSGHNTVSWYQQALGQGPQFIFQYYREEENGRGNFPPRFSGLQFPNYSSELNVNALELDDSALYLCASSSGLVSDTQYFGPGTRLTVL.

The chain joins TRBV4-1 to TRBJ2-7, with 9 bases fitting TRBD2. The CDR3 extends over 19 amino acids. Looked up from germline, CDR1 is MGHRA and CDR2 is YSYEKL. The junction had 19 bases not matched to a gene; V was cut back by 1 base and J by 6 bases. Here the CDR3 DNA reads TGCGCCAGCAGCCAAGTTTTTTTGGAGCGGGGGGCAGTTATCCGCGAGCAGTACTTC. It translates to CASSQVFLERGAVIREQYF.